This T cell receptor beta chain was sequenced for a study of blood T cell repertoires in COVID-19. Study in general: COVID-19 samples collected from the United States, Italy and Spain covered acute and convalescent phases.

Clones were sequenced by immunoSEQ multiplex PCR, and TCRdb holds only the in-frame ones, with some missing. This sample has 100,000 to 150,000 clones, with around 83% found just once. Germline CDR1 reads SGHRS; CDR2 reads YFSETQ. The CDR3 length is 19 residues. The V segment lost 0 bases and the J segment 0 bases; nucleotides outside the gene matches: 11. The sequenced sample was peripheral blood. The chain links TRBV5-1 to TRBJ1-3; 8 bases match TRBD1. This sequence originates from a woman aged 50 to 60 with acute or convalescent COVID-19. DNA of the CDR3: TGCGCCAGCAGCTTGGAGGGTGTGACAGGGGCCTACTCTGGAAACACCATATATTTT. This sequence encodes CASSLEGVTGAYSGNTIYF.